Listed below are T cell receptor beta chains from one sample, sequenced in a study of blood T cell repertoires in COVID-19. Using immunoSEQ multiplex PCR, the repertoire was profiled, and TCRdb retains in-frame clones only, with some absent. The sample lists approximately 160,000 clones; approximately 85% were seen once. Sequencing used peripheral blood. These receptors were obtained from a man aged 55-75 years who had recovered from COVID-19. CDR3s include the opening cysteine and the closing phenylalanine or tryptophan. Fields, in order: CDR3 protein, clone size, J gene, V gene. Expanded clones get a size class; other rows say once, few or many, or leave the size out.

CASSLGADRLYQPQHF,-,TRBJ1-5,TRBV7-9
CASSELGRRGEQFF,-,TRBJ2-1,TRBV6-1
CASSPWTLAGRNSNQPQHF,once,TRBJ1-5,TRBV5-5
CASSPAGTGELFF,-,TRBJ2-2,TRBV2
CASDRGRNTEAFF,few,TRBJ1-1,TRBV3-1/TRBV3-2
CASRRGGENTGELFF,-,TRBJ2-2,TRBV27
CASSPGTSGGPSYNEQFF,-,TRBJ2-1,TRBV7-3
CASSLDRDTEAFF,-,TRBJ1-1,TRBV19
CASSLNSRPRETQYF,few,TRBJ2-5,TRBV28
CASSLAAQSLSYEQYF,-,TRBJ2-7,TRBV5-5
CASSPGQGATDTQYF,-,TRBJ2-3,TRBV18
CASSYRTGGLGEQYF,-,TRBJ2-7,TRBV6-6
CASSPSGGGGIQYF,-,TRBJ2-4,TRBV9
CASSLDRGLSDGYTF,-,TRBJ1-2,TRBV5-5
CASSDRYSNQPQHF,-,TRBJ1-5,TRBV25-1
CASSLRDRVTGAFF,-,TRBJ1-1,TRBV5-4
CASSAPGVPTTYGYTF,-,TRBJ1-2,TRBV9
CASSLAGGPDTQYF,-,TRBJ2-3,TRBV14
CASVGQVNTEAFF,-,TRBJ1-1,TRBV7-2
CASSSWRGQETQYF,-,TRBJ2-5,TRBV27
CASSLTTVNEAFF,once,TRBJ1-1,TRBV4-2
CAWSTGQGGKEAFF,-,TRBJ1-1,TRBV30
CASSQGAHEETQYF,-,TRBJ2-5,TRBV3-1/TRBV3-2
CASSPGRNEAFF,-,TRBJ1-1,TRBV18
CATVRQGVLNEQFF,-,TRBJ2-1,TRBV6-5
CASRVTGALNSPLHF,-,TRBJ1-6,TRBV19
CASSWAGGGEQFF,-,TRBJ2-1,TRBV5-1
CASSYTMAAGGYTF,-,TRBJ1-2,TRBV6-6
CASRQGITNTGELFF,-,TRBJ2-2,TRBV7-2
CASSRSRGQGRGYTF,-,TRBJ1-2,TRBV3-1/TRBV3-2
CATSMAADSGNTIYF,-,TRBJ1-3,TRBV15
CASSPRLAGGGDTQYF,few,TRBJ2-3,TRBV27